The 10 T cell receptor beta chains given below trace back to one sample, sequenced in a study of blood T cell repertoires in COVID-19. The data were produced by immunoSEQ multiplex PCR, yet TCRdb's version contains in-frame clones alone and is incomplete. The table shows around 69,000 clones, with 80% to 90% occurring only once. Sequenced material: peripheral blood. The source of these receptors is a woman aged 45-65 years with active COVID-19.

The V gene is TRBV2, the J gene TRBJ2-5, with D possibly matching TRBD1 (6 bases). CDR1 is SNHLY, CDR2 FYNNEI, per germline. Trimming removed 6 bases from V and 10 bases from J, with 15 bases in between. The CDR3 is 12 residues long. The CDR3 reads CASRAGPGHQYF. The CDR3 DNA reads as TGTGCCAGCAGGGCCGGCCCGGGACACCAGTACTTC.

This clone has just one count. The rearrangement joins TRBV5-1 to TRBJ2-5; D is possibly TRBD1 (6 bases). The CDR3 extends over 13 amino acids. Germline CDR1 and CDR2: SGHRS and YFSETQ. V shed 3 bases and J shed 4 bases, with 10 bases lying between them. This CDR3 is CASSSQGPETQYF. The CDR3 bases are TGCGCCAGCAGCTCACAGGGTCCAGAGACCCAGTACTTC.

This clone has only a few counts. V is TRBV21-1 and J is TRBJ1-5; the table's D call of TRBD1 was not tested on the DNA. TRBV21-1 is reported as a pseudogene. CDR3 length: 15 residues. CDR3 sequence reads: CASSTVTDSNQPQHF. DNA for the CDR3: TGTGCCAGCAGCACGGTGACAGATAGCAATCAGCCCCAGCATTTT.

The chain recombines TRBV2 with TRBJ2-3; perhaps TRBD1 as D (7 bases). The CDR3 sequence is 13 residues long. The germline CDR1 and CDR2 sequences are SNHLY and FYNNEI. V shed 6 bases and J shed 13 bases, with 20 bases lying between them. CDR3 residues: CASRDRTGTGEYF. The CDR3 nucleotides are TGTGCCAGCAGGGACAGGACAGGAACGGGGGAGTATTTT.

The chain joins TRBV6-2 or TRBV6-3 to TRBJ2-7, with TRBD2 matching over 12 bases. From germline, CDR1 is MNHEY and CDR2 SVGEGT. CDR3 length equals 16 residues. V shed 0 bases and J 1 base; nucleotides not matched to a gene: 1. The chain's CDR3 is CASSYSLAGGSYEQYF. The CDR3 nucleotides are TGTGCCAGCAGTTACTCGCTAGCGGGAGGGTCCTACGAGCAGTACTTC.

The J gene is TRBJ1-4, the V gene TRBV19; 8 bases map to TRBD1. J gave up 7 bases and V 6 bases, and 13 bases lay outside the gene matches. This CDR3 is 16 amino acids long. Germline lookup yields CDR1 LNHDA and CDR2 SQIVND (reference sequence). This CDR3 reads CASRQPGQVTVEKLFF. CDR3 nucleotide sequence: TGTGCCAGTAGGCAGCCGGGACAGGTAACAGTTGAAAAACTGTTTTTT.

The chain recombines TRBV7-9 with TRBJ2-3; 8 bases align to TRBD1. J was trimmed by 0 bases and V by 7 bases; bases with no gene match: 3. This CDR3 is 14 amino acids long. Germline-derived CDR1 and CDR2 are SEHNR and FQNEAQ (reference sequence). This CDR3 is CASTGQGSTDTQYF. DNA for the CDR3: TGTGCCAGCACCGGACAGGGTAGCACAGATACGCAGTATTTT.

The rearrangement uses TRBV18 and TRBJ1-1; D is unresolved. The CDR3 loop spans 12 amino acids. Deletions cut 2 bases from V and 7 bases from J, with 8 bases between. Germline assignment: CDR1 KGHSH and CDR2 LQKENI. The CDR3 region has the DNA TGTGCCAGCTCACCAGCCCGGGATGAAGCTTTCTTT. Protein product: CASSPARDEAFF.

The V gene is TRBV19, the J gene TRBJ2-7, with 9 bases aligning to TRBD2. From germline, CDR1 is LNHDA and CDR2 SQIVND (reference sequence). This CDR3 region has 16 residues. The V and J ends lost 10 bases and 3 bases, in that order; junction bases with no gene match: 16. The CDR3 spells CATISVGSGSLYEQYF. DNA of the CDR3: TGTGCCACCATCTCGGTGGGTAGCGGGAGCCTCTACGAGCAGTACTTC.

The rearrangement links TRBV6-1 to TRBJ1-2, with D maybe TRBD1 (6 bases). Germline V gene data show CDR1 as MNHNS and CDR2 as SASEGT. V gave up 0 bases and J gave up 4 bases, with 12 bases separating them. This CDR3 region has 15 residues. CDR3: CASSEARGLVYGYTF. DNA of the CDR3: TGTGCCAGCAGTGAAGCGCGGGGGCTGGTCTATGGCTACACCTTC.